This is a list of T cell receptor beta chains from one sample in a study of blood T cell repertoires in COVID-19. The table came from immunoSEQ multiplex PCR; TCRdb's copy has only in-frame clones and leaves some out. Among under 200,000 clones listed, 65% to 80% were seen once. The sample was peripheral blood. Every receptor here comes from a man aged 55 to 70 with acute or convalescent COVID-19. Both conserved end residues are part of each CDR3. A D gene is named only where the DNA matches it firmly. Size is stated for part of the rows, as once, few or many counts, or as a class when the clone is expanded.

V	size	D	J	CDR3	DNA
TRBV29-1	.	TRBD1	TRBJ1-1	CSVDTTGQGGTEAFF	TGCAGCGTTGATACTACGGGACAGGGAGGCACTGAAGCTTTCTTT
TRBV9	once	TRBD1	TRBJ2-7	CASSVGTGNEQYF	TGTGCCAGCAGCGTCGGGACAGGGAACGAGCAGTACTTC
TRBV27	few	TRBD1	TRBJ1-2	CASSTNPGQGNYGYTF	TGTGCCAGCAGCACGAACCCGGGACAGGGAAACTATGGCTACACCTTC
TRBV5-6	.	.	TRBJ2-6	CASSLGGSGANVLTF	TGTGCCAGCAGCTTGGGGGGCTCCGGGGCCAACGTCCTGACTTTC
TRBV6-2/TRBV6-3	.	.	TRBJ2-7	CASSYSGTPYEQYF	TGTGCCAGCAGTTACTCAGGGACACCCTACGAGCAGTACTTC
TRBV4-3	.	TRBD2	TRBJ2-3	CASSQGAGGSTDTQYF	TGCGCCAGCAGCCAAGGAGCGGGGGGGTCCACAGATACGCAGTATTTT
TRBV5-8	.	.	TRBJ2-1	CASSLALDRRYNEQFF	TGTGCCAGCAGCTTGGCCTTAGACAGGCGCTACAATGAGCAGTTCTTC
TRBV3-1/TRBV3-2	.	.	TRBJ2-5	CASSQVTPEVQETQYF	TGTGCCAGCAGCCAAGTGACACCGGAGGTCCAAGAGACCCAGTACTTC
TRBV11-2	.	TRBD1	TRBJ2-3	CASSLVPGTGRDTQYF	TGTGCCAGCAGCTTAGTTCCCGGGACAGGGAGAGATACGCAGTATTTT
TRBV9	.	TRBD2	TRBJ2-3	CASSVSGSGGLTDTQYF	TGTGCCAGCAGCGTATCGGGTAGCGGGGGACTCACAGATACGCAGTATTTT
TRBV4-1	.	.	TRBJ2-1	CASSQDQGNNEQFF	TGCGCCAGCAGCCAAGACCAGGGGAACAATGAGCAGTTCTTC
TRBV30	.	.	TRBJ2-7	CAWSVPSYEQYF	TGTGCCTGGAGTGTCCCCAGTTACGAGCAGTACTTC
TRBV14	.	TRBD1	TRBJ1-2	CASSQATGGGGLGYTF	TGTGCCAGCAGCCAAGCTACAGGGGGCGGAGGACTCGGCTACACCTTC
TRBV6-5	.	TRBD1	TRBJ1-6	CASRSGTGHSPLHF	TGTGCCAGCAGATCCGGGACAGGACATTCACCCCTCCACTTT
TRBV4-2	few	.	TRBJ2-4	CASSQGFQGAKNIQYF	TGTGCCAGCAGCCAAGGGTTTCAGGGGGCCAAAAACATTCAGTACTTC
TRBV19	.	.	TRBJ1-1	CASSIGQPHTEAFF	TGTGCCAGTAGTATTGGGCAGCCTCACACTGAAGCTTTCTTT
TRBV18	.	TRBD2	TRBJ2-5	CASSPGAAGETQYF	TGTGCCAGCTCACCGGGTGCAGCGGGGGAGACCCAGTACTTC
TRBV3-1/TRBV3-2	.	TRBD2	TRBJ2-3	CASAGTSDTQYF	TGTGCCAGCGCAGGGACTAGCGATACGCAGTATTTT
TRBV6-5	.	TRBD1	TRBJ1-3	CASSGQGRGTIYF	TGTGCCAGCAGCGGACAGGGACGTGGCACCATATATTTT
TRBV10-3	.	.	TRBJ1-1	CAISESKGELNTEAFF	TGTGCCATCAGTGAGTCAAAGGGGGAGTTGAACACTGAAGCTTTCTTT
TRBV28	.	.	TRBJ2-3	CASSTPHPGRGLTDTQYF	TGTGCCAGCAGTACCCCCCACCCAGGCCGGGGTCTCACAGATACGCAGTATTTT
TRBV5-5	.	TRBD1	TRBJ2-2	CASSQEDRVHGELFF	TGTGCCAGCAGCCAAGAGGACAGGGTTCACGGGGAGCTGTTTTTT
TRBV19	.	.	TRBJ1-5	CASSLEGNSNQPQHF	TGTGCCAGTAGTCTGGAGGGAAATAGCAATCAGCCCCAGCATTTT
TRBV7-2	.	TRBD2	TRBJ2-3	CASSRTSRGDTQYF	TGTGCCAGCAGCCGGACTAGTAGGGGAGATACGCAGTATTTT
TRBV18	.	.	TRBJ1-2	CASSPEAEPNYGYTF	TGTGCCAGCTCCCCTGAGGCAGAACCTAACTATGGCTACACCTTC
TRBV19	.	TRBD1	TRBJ1-5	CASSRQGVASNQPQHF	TGTGCCAGTAGTCGACAGGGGGTGGCGAGCAATCAGCCCCAGCATTTT
TRBV7-2	.	TRBD2	TRBJ2-1	CASSPSGGNEQFF	TGTGCCAGCAGCCCTAGCGGGGGGAATGAGCAGTTCTTC
TRBV5-1	.	TRBD1	TRBJ1-1	CASSRTTGVTEAFF	TGCGCCAGCAGCCGTACGACAGGGGTCACTGAAGCTTTCTTT
TRBV30	.	.	TRBJ1-5	CAWSVQGLGQPQHF	TGTGCCTGGAGTGTGCAGGGATTAGGGCAGCCCCAGCATTTT
TRBV2	.	.	TRBJ2-7	CASSPGTRSGEQYF	TGTGCCAGCAGTCCCGGGACTCGTAGCGGCGAGCAGTACTTC
TRBV4-2	once	TRBD1	TRBJ2-7	CASSLGQGARSGEQYF	TGTGCCAGCAGCTTAGGACAGGGGGCCAGATCGGGGGAGCAGTACTTC
TRBV5-1	.	.	TRBJ2-3	CASSLGSPDTQYF	TGCGCCAGCAGCTTAGGTAGCCCAGATACGCAGTATTTT
TRBV3-1/TRBV3-2	.	.	TRBJ1-2	CASSQAPLGALTF	TGTGCCAGCAGCCAAGCCCCCTTGGGGGCATTGACCTTC
TRBV7-2	.	TRBD1	TRBJ2-7	CASSPRTGVGYEQYF	TGTGCCAGCAGCCCCCGGACAGGTGTGGGGTACGAGCAGTACTTC
TRBV4-3	.	.	TRBJ1-1	CASSQGTRAFTEAFF	TGCGCCAGCAGCCAAGGAACACGAGCGTTCACTGAAGCTTTCTTT
TRBV4-1	.	TRBD2	TRBJ2-5	CASSLGTSGGVSETQYF	TGCGCCAGCAGCCTCGGGACTAGCGGGGGGGTTTCGGAGACCCAGTACTTC
TRBV12-5	.	TRBD2	TRBJ2-2	CASGSLAGGPGTGELFF	TGTGCTAGTGGATCCCTAGCGGGGGGGCCAGGCACCGGGGAGCTGTTTTTT
TRBV3-1/TRBV3-2	few	.	TRBJ1-3	CASSPRTMRNTIYF	TGTGCCAGCAGCCCGCGGACTATGCGGAACACCATATATTTT
TRBV19	.	TRBD2	TRBJ2-1	CASSTPASGAYNEQFF	TGTGCCAGTAGTACGCCCGCTAGCGGAGCCTACAATGAGCAGTTCTTC
TRBV14	.	.	TRBJ2-7	CASSQGRRGYEQYF	TGTGCCAGCAGCCAAGGGAGGAGGGGCTACGAGCAGTACTTC
TRBV9	.	.	TRBJ1-2	CASSLQGLYGYTF	TGTGCCAGCAGCTTACAGGGCTTGTATGGCTACACCTTC
TRBV10-2	.	.	TRBJ1-5	CASSEHGGERPQHF	TGCGCCAGCAGTGAGCACGGGGGGGAAAGGCCCCAGCATTTT
TRBV4-3	once	TRBD2	TRBJ2-1	CASSQAYPRGGNEQFF	TGCGCCAGCAGCCAAGCCTATCCCCGGGGGGGGAATGAGCAGTTCTTC
TRBV5-1	.	TRBD2	TRBJ2-3	CASSFNSGGLTDTQYF	TGCGCCAGCAGCTTTAATAGCGGGGGACTCACAGATACGCAGTATTTT
TRBV19	.	TRBD1	TRBJ1-1	CASSRQGSNTEAFF	TGTGCCAGTAGTCGACAGGGCTCGAACACTGAAGCTTTCTTT
TRBV5-1	.	.	TRBJ2-1	CASRAQEEQFF	TGCGCCAGCAGGGCACAGGAGGAGCAGTTCTTC
TRBV2	.	.	TRBJ1-1	CASIPPGDTEAFF	TGTGCCAGCATCCCCCCAGGGGATACTGAAGCTTTCTTT
TRBV19	few	.	TRBJ1-5	CASKRGPRTEPQHF	TGTGCCAGTAAGAGGGGCCCCAGGACAGAGCCCCAGCATTTT
TRBV9	.	.	TRBJ2-6	CASRLDSEHAGANVLTF	TGTGCCAGCAGACTGGACAGCGAGCATGCCGGGGCCAACGTCCTGACTTTC
TRBV12-3/TRBV12-4	.	.	TRBJ1-2	CASSLGLVHGYTF	TGTGCCAGCAGTTTAGGGTTAGTACATGGCTACACCTTC
TRBV7-7	.	.	TRBJ1-5	CASSSPPTGLSNQPQHF	TGTGCTAGCAGCTCGCCCCCCACAGGGTTGTCCAATCAGCCCCAGCATTTT
TRBV10-3	.	TRBD1	TRBJ2-5	CAIRAGTGYHQETQYF	TGTGCCATCAGGGCCGGGACAGGGTATCATCAAGAGACCCAGTACTTC